Following are 27 T cell receptor beta chains from one sample sequenced in a study of tissue T cells after allogeneic stem cell transplantation (dated by TCRdb to between 2021 and 2024). Reading the label with the study, this specimen's time point is: human tissue collected at research (rapid) autopsy. The library came from the immunoSEQ multiplex PCR assay. The source is immuneACCESS, and TCRdb retained only in-frame sequences with V and J called. Part of the clones is not carried over; for the studies checked, unresolved V genes explain less than half of this, and the remainder is unexplained. Present in this sample are 20,000 to 30,000 clones, around 70% of which were seen just once. The ten largest account for roughly 7.7% of the sample. The sample consisted of tissue from the ileum, taken at autopsy. The receptors originated from a female donor older than 55 with lung cancer.

The chain employs TRBV11-2 and TRBJ1-1; D call uncertain. CDR1 is SGHAT, CDR2 FQNNGV, per germline. V shed 2 bases and J shed 4 bases, with 20 bases lying between them. This CDR3 comprises 17 residues. Here the CDR3 reads CASSLSGLGERGTEAFF. The CDR3 bases are TGTGCCAGCAGCTTATCGGGCCTCGGGGAGAGAGGCACTGAAGCTTTCTTT. Drawing the rest from reference TRBV11-2 and TRBJ1-1, the complete variable domain is EAGVAQSPRYKIIEKRQSVAFWCNPISGHATLYWYQQILGQGPKLLIQFQNNGVVDDSQLPKDRFSAERLKGVDSTLKIQPAKLEDSAVYLCASSLSGLGERGTEAFFGQGTRLTVV.

This clone was counted between two and nine times. This sequence joins TRBV20-1 and TRBJ1-5; a weak D match, TRBD1 (6 bases). Per the germline V gene, CDR1 is DFQATT and CDR2 is SNEGSKA (reference sequence). V dropped 3 bases and J dropped 2 bases, with 17 bases sitting between them. The CDR3 consists of 16 residues. The CDR3 sequence: CSASKGVVFGNQPQHF. The CDR3 DNA reads TGCAGTGCTAGTAAGGGGGTAGTATTCGGCAATCAGCCCCAGCATTTT.

The chain employs TRBV7-2 and TRBJ2-7, with D uncertain. The CDR3 totals 13 residues. Per germline, CDR1 SGHTA and CDR2 FQGNSA. V dropped 2 bases and J dropped 9 bases, with 14 bases sitting between them. In nucleotides, the CDR3 is TGTGCCAGCAGCTTAAATACCCGGATCGGGCAGTACTTC. Its translation: CASSLNTRIGQYF.

In DNA form, the CDR3 reads TGTGCCTGGGACGCCGGGACAGGGGGCTACAATGAGCAGTTCTTC. Translating it yields CAWDAGTGGYNEQFF. This chain links TRBV30 with TRBJ2-1; 11 positions agree with TRBD1. The CDR3 is made up of 15 amino acids. Per germline, CDR1 GTSNPN and CDR2 SVGIG (reference sequence). V lost 5 bases, J lost 3 bases, and 6 bases stayed unmatched. Full variable domain (remainder filled in from reference TRBV30 and TRBJ2-1): SQTIHQWPATLVQPVGSPLSLECTVEGTSNPNLYWYRQAAGRGLQLLFYSVGIGQISSEVPQNLSASRPQDRQFILSSKKLLLSDSGFYLCAWDAGTGGYNEQFFGPGTRLTVL.

This clone was detected once. This rearrangement joins TRBV5-1 to TRBJ1-5; no clear D gene. CDR1 SGHRS and CDR2 YFSETQ come from the germline V gene. V lost 1 base and J lost 7, with 9 bases in between. The CDR3 has 13 amino acids. This chain's CDR3 is CASSLREGQPQHF. CDR3 in DNA: TGCGCCAGCAGCTTGCGGGAAGGACAGCCCCAGCATTTT.

This clone was detected only a few times. The J gene is TRBJ2-1, the V gene TRBV7-9; 9 nucleotides align to TRBD2. V lost 1 base, J lost 5 bases, and 3 bases stayed unmatched. The CDR3 covers 15 residues. Per germline, CDR1 SEHNR and CDR2 FQNEAQ (reference sequence). Here the CDR3 DNA reads TGTGCCAGCAGCTTAGTGACTAGCGGAAACAATGAGCAGTTCTTC. Amino acids: CASSLVTSGNNEQFF. The variable domain in full, with the rest retrieved from reference TRBV7-9 and TRBJ2-1, is DTGVSQNPRHKITKRGQNVTFRCDPISEHNRLYWYRQTLGQGPEFLTYFQNEAQLEKSRLLSDRFSAERPKGSFSTLEIQRTEQGDSAMYLCASSLVTSGNNEQFFGPGTRLTVL.

The V call is TRBV5-4, the J call TRBJ2-5, with D perhaps TRBD2 (5 bases). Trimming left V 0 bases short and J 1 base short, with 10 bases between. This CDR3 region has 15 residues. Germline values: CDR1 SGHNT, CDR2 YYREEE (reference sequence). The CDR3 bases are TGTGCCAGCAGCTTGGGCGGGCGCACCCAAGAGACCCAGTACTTC. Encoded protein: CASSLGGRTQETQYF.

The rearrangement joins TRBV5-1 to TRBJ2-4; D remains unclear. The germline V gene has CDR1 SGHRS and CDR2 YFSETQ. CDR3 length: 13 amino acids. Trimming removed 0 bases at V and 9 bases at J, with 10 bases between. The CDR3 sequence is CASSLGKVSIQYF. CDR3 sequence (DNA): TGCGCCAGCAGCTTGGGCAAGGTTTCCATTCAGTACTTC.

This chain links TRBV3-1 (or the pseudogene TRBV3-2) with TRBJ1-1, with D possibly TRBD1 on 5 matching bases. The CDR3 has 12 residues. The V gene lost 4 bases and the J gene lost 9 bases, with 12 bases spanning the gap. Germline-derived CDR1 and CDR2 are LGHDT and YNNKEL (reference sequence). CDR3 sequence (DNA): TGTGCCAGCAGCCGAGGGGAAAACCAAGCTTTCTTT. Residues: CASSRGENQAFF.

The V and J genes are TRBV19 and TRBJ2-1; D gene ambiguous. Germline CDR1 reads LNHDA; CDR2 reads SQIVND (reference sequence). V was shortened by 3 bases and J by 7 bases, with 7 bases between the two germline ends. There are 12 residues in the CDR3. CDR3 nucleotides: TGTGCCAGTAGTATTGCGCCTAATGAGCAGTTCTTC. This codes for CASSIAPNEQFF.

The rearrangement uses TRBV7-9 and TRBJ1-2, with D unresolved. Between the trimmed V and J ends, which lost 5 bases and 8 bases, there was a span of 18 bases. Germline CDR1 SEHNR, CDR2 FQNEAQ (reference sequence). CDR3 length equals 14 residues. The CDR3 region is CASSPSGGGYGYTF. In nucleotides, the CDR3 is TGTGCCAGCAGCCCGTCGGGCGGAGGGTACGGCTACACCTTC.

This clone was picked up one time. The chain couples TRBV12-3 or TRBV12-4 to TRBJ2-3; no definite D call. This CDR3 has 12 amino acids. The V and J ends lost 5 bases and 5 bases respectively, with 8 bases between them. CDR3 DNA sequence: TGTGCCAGCAGTCCCGATCGAGATACGCAGTATTTT. Translating it yields CASSPDRDTQYF.

The chain employs TRBV30 and TRBJ2-2; D gene ambiguous. CDR1 is GTSNPN and CDR2 is SVGIG in the germline V gene (reference sequence). V lost 2 bases and J lost 5, with 9 bases in between. The CDR3 length is 13 residues. The CDR3 sequence is CAWSPIRTGELFF. CDR3 coding DNA: TGTGCCTGGAGTCCCATACGAACCGGGGAGCTGTTTTTT.

This rearrangement joins TRBV19 to TRBJ1-1, with D unclear. The germline CDR1 and CDR2 sequences are LNHDA and SQIVND (reference sequence). The CDR3 has 15 residues. Trimming shortened V by 3 bases and J by 0 bases, and 11 bases separated the two germline ends. Here the CDR3 DNA reads TGTGCCAGTAGTATCCCCGCGGACGTGAACACTGAAGCTTTCTTT. Translated, it gives CASSIPADVNTEAFF.

The chain links TRBV11-3 to TRBJ2-5, with 7 bases aligning to TRBD2. After removal of 5 bases from V and 5 bases from J, the junction contained 2 bases not matched to a gene. Germline values: CDR1 SGHNT, CDR2 YENEEA. The CDR3 runs 12 residues. CDR3 protein: CASSGEGETQYF. Written as DNA, the CDR3 is TGTGCCAGCAGCGGGGAGGGGGAGACCCAGTACTTC.

V usage is TRBV7-8 and J usage is TRBJ1-5, with D possibly matching TRBD1 (6 bases). V was shortened by 3 bases and J by 0 bases, with 9 bases between the two germline ends. Germline lookup yields CDR1 SGHVS and CDR2 FQNEAQ. This CDR3 has 15 residues. This CDR3 reads CASSFGGHSNQPQHF. The CDR3 DNA reads TGTGCCAGCAGCTTCGGGGGGCATAGCAATCAGCCCCAGCATTTT.

The gene calls are TRBV14 and TRBJ2-1; D gene unclear. The CDR3 length is 13 residues. Germline V CDR1 and CDR2: SGHDN, FVKESK. Trimming pared 1 base from V and 15 bases from J, leaving 16 bases between. The CDR3: CASSQARGTPLFF. Written as DNA, the CDR3 is TGTGCCAGCAGCCAAGCCCGTGGAACCCCTTTGTTCTTC.

The chain links TRBV6-6 to TRBJ1-4; D is perhaps TRBD1 (5 bases). V lost 1 base and J lost 4, with 7 bases in between. The V gene's germline CDR1 is MNHNY and CDR2 SVGAGI (reference sequence). This CDR3 has 14 residues. The CDR3 region has the DNA TGTGCCAGCAGTTACTTCGGGGGTAATGAAAAACTGTTTTTT. Protein sequence: CASSYFGGNEKLFF.

The J gene is TRBJ1-1, the V gene TRBV5-1; weak D call: TRBD1 (5 bases). CDR1 and CDR2 from the germline V gene are SGHRS and YFSETQ. V shed 2 bases and J shed 4 bases, with 15 bases lying between them. The CDR3 loop spans 15 amino acids. CDR3 sequence: CASSFLAAGVTEAFF. The CDR3 region has the DNA TGCGCCAGCAGCTTCCTGGCGGCGGGGGTCACTGAAGCTTTCTTT. Using reference TRBV5-1 and TRBJ1-1 for the parts outside the CDR3, the full variable domain is KAGVTQTPRYLIKTRGQQVTLSCSPISGHRSVSWYQQTPGQGLQFLFEYFSETQRNKGNFPGRFSGRQFSNSRSEMNVSTLELGDSALYLCASSFLAAGVTEAFFGQGTRLTVV.

The rearrangement joins TRBV4-3 to TRBJ1-6; 8 bases match TRBD1. The CDR3 sequence is 18 residues long. Trimming cost V 0 bases and J 6 bases; bases outside gene matches: 10. The germline gives CDR1 LGHNA, CDR2 YSLEER. This CDR3 reads CASSQDLIRGRSNSPLHF. The CDR3, as DNA: TGCGCCAGCAGCCAAGATTTAATCAGGGGGCGAAGTAATTCACCCCTCCACTTT.

V and J are TRBV30 and TRBJ2-6; the D gene is possibly TRBD2 (6 bases). Germline CDR1 reads GTSNPN; CDR2 reads SVGIG (reference sequence). V gave up 0 bases and J gave up 2 bases, with 8 bases separating them. This CDR3 contains 15 residues. Written as DNA, the CDR3 is TGTGCCTGGAGTGTACGGGGGACTGGGGCCAACGTCCTGACTTTC. Protein product: CAWSVRGTGANVLTF. The variable domain in full, with the rest retrieved from reference TRBV30 and TRBJ2-6, is SQTIHQWPATLVQPVGSPLSLECTVEGTSNPNLYWYRQAAGRGLQLLFYSVGIGQISSEVPQNLSASRPQDRQFILSSKKLLLSDSGFYLCAWSVRGTGANVLTFGAGSRLTVL.

This clone was observed a few times. The chain combines TRBV3-1 (or the pseudogene TRBV3-2) with TRBJ2-1; TRBD2 aligns across 14 bases. In germline, CDR1 is LGHDT, CDR2 YNNKEL (reference sequence). The CDR3 totals 21 residues. V dropped 1 base and J dropped 2; count of bases not matched to a gene: 13. CDR3: CASSQVRSGLAGAIAYNEQFF. The CDR3 DNA follows: TGTGCCAGCAGCCAAGTGAGGTCGGGACTAGCGGGAGCTATCGCCTACAATGAGCAGTTCTTC.

V and J are TRBV7-2 and TRBJ1-2, with TRBD1 as a possible D gene (6 bases). CDR1 and CDR2 from the germline V gene are SGHTA and FQGNSA. Between the trimmed V and J ends, which lost 5 bases and 3 bases, there was a span of 16 bases. This CDR3 has 15 residues. In DNA form, the CDR3 reads TGTGCCAGCAGCCTCCAACCCGGGACACACTATGGCTACACCTTC. As protein: CASSLQPGTHYGYTF.

This clone was counted between two and nine times. The J gene is TRBJ2-1, the V gene TRBV10-3; possibly TRBD1 or TRBD2 for D (5 bases each). Germline CDR1 reads ENHRY; CDR2 reads SYGVKD. V was clipped by 5 bases and J by 2 bases, with 7 bases between them. The CDR3 totals 13 residues. The CDR3 sequence: CAISWDAYNEQFF. The DNA of the CDR3 is TGTGCCATCAGTTGGGACGCCTACAATGAGCAGTTCTTC.

V usage is TRBV5-3 and J usage is TRBJ2-3; 9 nucleotides line up with TRBD2. TRBV5-3 is designated an ORF whose function remains uncertain. Trimming at V came to 0 bases and at J to 1 base, leaving 3 bases not matched to a gene. This CDR3 is built from 16 residues. The CDR3 sequence: CARSLGLADRTDTQYF. The DNA for the CDR3 is TGTGCCAGAAGCTTGGGACTAGCGGACCGCACAGATACGCAGTATTTT.

The chain links TRBV27 to TRBJ2-7; D possibly uses TRBD1 or TRBD2 (5 bases each). V was trimmed by 6 bases and J by 3 bases, leaving 18 bases between them. The germline gives CDR1 MNHEY, CDR2 SMNVEV (reference sequence). This CDR3 comprises 15 residues. This CDR3 reads CASSRVSGAIYEQYF. The CDR3 DNA reads as TGTGCCAGCAGCCGAGTCTCCGGGGCCATCTACGAGCAGTACTTC.

The chain joins TRBV9 to TRBJ2-7; D is uncertain. Germline V gives CDR1 SGDLS, CDR2 YYNGEE. V was cut by 4 bases and J by 4 bases, with 12 bases left in between. The CDR3 spans 13 residues. In DNA, the CDR3 is TGTGCCAGCAGCTACGGGTCAGATTACGAGCAGTACTTC. This gives the protein CASSYGSDYEQYF.